Described below is a single TCR beta chain sequence and its context. What it recognizes is unknown. This specimen includes other DNA sequences encoding the same CDR3. CDR3 length: 14 residues. Trimming took off 0 bases at V and 0 bases at J, with 3 bases between the two ends. Germline values: CDR1 MNHNS, CDR2 SASEGT. The study ran its PCR with 60 Vbeta and 13 Jbeta primers. Here immunoSEQ multiplex PCR was the method, and the copy in TCRdb shows in-frame clones only, minus some. The table shows about 100,000 clones, with approximately 79% occurring only once. The data belong to a study of cytomegalovirus exposure and HLA in healthy donors. Broader study findings: The study labeled around 160 TCR beta chains cytomegalovirus-associated.

The chain uses TRBV6-1 and TRBJ1-5, with D unclear. This TCR was recovered from a middle-aged woman in good health and CMV-seropositive. The sequenced sample was PBMCs. In DNA, the CDR3 is TGTGCCAGCAGTGAAGCCAATAGCAATCAGCCCCAGCATTTT. As protein: CASSEANSNQPQHF.